These T cell receptor beta chains were read from a single sample in a study of human T cells and chemical hapten exposure. MiXCR was run by TCRdb on the RACE reads, yielding one entry per CDR3 protein. Altogether more than 100,000 distinct CDR3 sequences are present, approximately 15% being singletons, with the ten largest covering less than 0.95%. This specimen was whole blood, taken in connection with sensitization to the hapten diphenylcyclopropenone (DPC). The receptor set was obtained from a man aged 18 to 30 with alopecia areata. Some clones in this sample may be carry-over from other donors' samples. CDR3s include the opening cysteine and the closing phenylalanine or tryptophan. Each record gives: CDR3 length, D gene, V gene, J gene, clone size, CDR3 DNA, CDR3 protein. The D gene is left open where the match is weak. A clone size is listed for some rows: how often the clone was seen (once, few, many), or a class if it is expanded.

15	NA	TRBV2	TRBJ1-5	many	TGTGCCAGCAGCGAGCTCCAGGGCAGCAATCAGCCCCAGCATTTT	CASSELQGSNQPQHF
13	NA	TRBV7-9	TRBJ1-1	many	TGTGCCAGCAGTCGCGGACAGAACACTGAAGCTTTCTTT	CASSRGQNTEAFF
15	NA	TRBV7-2	TRBJ1-4	NA	TGTGCCAGCAGCTTAGAGCGGGGGATTGGGGAAAAACTGTTTTTT	CASSLERGIGEKLFF
18	NA	TRBV7-3	TRBJ2-6	few	TGTGCCAGCAGCCCACCCCCAGGACAGATCTCTGGGGCCAACGTCCTGACTTTC	CASSPPPGQISGANVLTF
15	TRBD2	TRBV7-2	TRBJ2-1	many	TGTGCCAGCAGCTTGTGGCTAGCGGGGAACAATGAGCAGTTCTTC	CASSLWLAGNNEQFF
14	NA	TRBV6-6	TRBJ2-4	many	TGTGCCAGCAGTCTTAGTCTAGCCAAAAACATTCAGTACTTC	CASSLSLAKNIQYF
14	NA	TRBV5-1	TRBJ2-5	NA	TGCGCCAGCAGCGACGGGAACCCTGAAGAGACCCAGTACTTC	CASSDGNPEETQYF
15	NA	TRBV6-2/TRBV6-3	TRBJ2-1	many	TGTGCCAGCAAAGGGGGGGACAGTGAAAGTAATGAGCAGTTCTTC	CASKGGDSESNEQFF
15	TRBD1	TRBV27	TRBJ1-2	NA	TGTGCCAGCAGTCCCCTGGGACGGACAGGGGACCACTACACCTTC	CASSPLGRTGDHYTF
12	NA	TRBV19	TRBJ1-2	NA	TGTGCCAGTAGCCCCTTGACAGGAAACTACACCTTC	CASSPLTGNYTF
13	TRBD1	TRBV9	TRBJ1-1	few	TGTGCCAGCAGCGCGCAGGGGGCCACTGAAGCTTTCTTT	CASSAQGATEAFF
16	NA	TRBV20-1	TRBJ1-6	few	TGCAGTGCTGCCCGGGGTGGGAGCTCCTATAATTCACCCCTCCACTTT	CSAARGGSSYNSPLHF
12	NA	TRBV12-2	TRBJ2-7	few	TGTGCAAGTCGACCCCCGACCTACGAGCAGTACTTC	CASRPPTYEQYF
15	TRBD1	TRBV4-1	TRBJ1-4	NA	TGCGCCAGCAGCCAGAGGACAGGGGACCCTGAAAAACTGTTTTTT	CASSQRTGDPEKLFF
15	NA	TRBV7-2	TRBJ1-5	NA	TGTGCCAGCAGCGCGGGTGGCAATAGCAATCAGCCCCAGCATTTT	CASSAGGNSNQPQHF
9	NA	TRBV27	TRBJ2-3	once	TGTGCCGTGGGGGCTACGCAGTATTTT	CAVGATQYF
17	NA	TRBV21-1	TRBJ2-3	few	TGTGCCAGCAGCAAAGACGGACTAGCGGGGACGACAGATACGCAGTATTTT	CASSKDGLAGTTDTQYF
13	NA	TRBV20-1	TRBJ1-1	few	TGCAGTGCATTCAGGGCTGTGAACACTGAAGCTTTCTTT	CSAFRAVNTEAFF
13	NA	TRBV20-1	TRBJ2-7	many	TGCAGTGCTAGAGCGCGGGACTCCTACGAGCAGTACTTC	CSARARDSYEQYF
13	NA	TRBV29-1	TRBJ2-3	many	TGCAGCGTTGAACGGCCCCTCACAGATACGCAGTATTTT	CSVERPLTDTQYF
14	TRBD1	TRBV20-1	TRBJ2-4	NA	TGCAGTGCTGGGACAGTTCTAGCCAAAAACATTCAGTACTTC	CSAGTVLAKNIQYF
14	NA	TRBV7-2	TRBJ1-4	few	TGTGCCAGCAGCTCAGGGGTTTGGGATGAAAAACTGTTTTTT	CASSSGVWDEKLFF
14	NA	TRBV2	TRBJ1-5	NA	TGTGCCAGCACAATGGATCGCGGCAATCAGCCCCAGCATTTT	CASTMDRGNQPQHF
14	NA	TRBV6-1	TRBJ1-1	NA	TGTGCCAGCAGTGAAATCACACGATACACTGAAGCTTTCTTT	CASSEITRYTEAFF
13	NA	TRBV7-9	TRBJ2-2	NA	TGTGCCAGCAGCGTTCAGGGTTCCGGGGAGCTGTTTTTT	CASSVQGSGELFF
14	NA	TRBV18	TRBJ2-3	NA	TGTGCCAGCTCACTCTCGGACAGCACAGATACGCAGTATTTT	CASSLSDSTDTQYF
12	NA	TRBV3-1	TRBJ1-1	NA	TGTGCCAGCAGCCAAGGCAGACGAAAAGCTTTCTTT	CASSQGRRKAFF
16	NA	TRBV6-5	TRBJ2-5	many	TGTGCCAGCAGTTACGGATTAGACAGGAGGGACGAGACCCAGTACTTC	CASSYGLDRRDETQYF
16	TRBD1	TRBV11-1	TRBJ2-2	NA	TGTGCCAGCAGCTTTTCCTCGGGACAGGGTGTCGGGGAGCTGTTTTTT	CASSFSSGQGVGELFF
13	NA	TRBV9	TRBJ1-3	many	TGTGCCAGCAGCGTATTGGTTGGAAACACCATATATTTT	CASSVLVGNTIYF
12	TRBD1	TRBV6-2/TRBV6-3	TRBJ1-5	few	TGTGCCAGCTGGGACAGGGTCCAGCCCCAGCATTTT	CASWDRVQPQHF
14	TRBD1	TRBV3-1	TRBJ2-1	NA	TGTGCCAGCAGTGTTGGGACAGGGGGGAATGAGCAGTTCTTC	CASSVGTGGNEQFF